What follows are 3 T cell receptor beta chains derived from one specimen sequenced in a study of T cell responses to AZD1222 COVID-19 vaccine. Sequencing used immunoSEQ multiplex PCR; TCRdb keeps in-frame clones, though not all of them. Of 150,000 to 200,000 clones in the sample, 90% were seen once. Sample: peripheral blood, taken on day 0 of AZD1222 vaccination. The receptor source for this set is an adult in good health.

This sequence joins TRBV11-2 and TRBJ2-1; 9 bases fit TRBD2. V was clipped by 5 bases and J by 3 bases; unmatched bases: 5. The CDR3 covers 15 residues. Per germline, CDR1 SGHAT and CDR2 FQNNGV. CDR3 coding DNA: TGTGCCAGCAGCCCTCTGCGGGGGGGCTACAATGAGCAGTTCTTC. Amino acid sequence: CASSPLRGGYNEQFF. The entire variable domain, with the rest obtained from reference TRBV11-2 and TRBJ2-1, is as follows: EAGVAQSPRYKIIEKRQSVAFWCNPISGHATLYWYQQILGQGPKLLIQFQNNGVVDDSQLPKDRFSAERLKGVDSTLKIQPAKLEDSAVYLCASSPLRGGYNEQFFGPGTRLTVL.

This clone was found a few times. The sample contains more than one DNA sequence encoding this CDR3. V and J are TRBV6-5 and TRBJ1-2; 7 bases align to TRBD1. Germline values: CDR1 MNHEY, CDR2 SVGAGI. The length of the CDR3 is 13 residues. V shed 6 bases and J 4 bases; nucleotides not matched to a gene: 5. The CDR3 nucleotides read TGTGCCAGCAGCGCCGACAGGGTCTATGGCTACACCTTC. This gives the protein CASSADRVYGYTF.

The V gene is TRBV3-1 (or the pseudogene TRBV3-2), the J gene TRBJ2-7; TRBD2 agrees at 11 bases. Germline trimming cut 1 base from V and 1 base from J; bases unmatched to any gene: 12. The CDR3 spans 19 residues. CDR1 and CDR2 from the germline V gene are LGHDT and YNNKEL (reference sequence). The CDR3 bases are TGTGCCAGCAGCCAAGCGTCGGCTAGCGGGGGGAAACTATCCTACGAGCAGTACTTC. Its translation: CASSQASASGGKLSYEQYF.